The rows below give T cell receptor beta chains drawn from one sample of a study of blood T cell repertoires in COVID-19. Sequenced by immunoSEQ multiplex PCR; TCRdb stores in-frame clones only, minus some. The profile shows fewer than 90,000 clones, 70% to 90% of them singletons. The sequenced sample was peripheral blood. Receptors originate from a man between 65 and 79 years old with active COVID-19. The CDR3 runs from the conserved cysteine through the conserved F or W. A D gene is named only where the DNA matches it firmly. Clone size is stated in some rows and not others, as once, few, many or a class when expanded.

CDR3	DNA	D	V	J	size
CASKSGGVPLRNTEAFF	TGTGCCAGCAAGTCGGGCGGGGTGCCACTTCGGAACACTGAAGCTTTCTTT	.	TRBV28	TRBJ1-1	.
CASSVGAWREDEQYF	TGTGCCAGCAGCGTAGGGGCGTGGCGGGAGGACGAGCAGTACTTC	TRBD2	TRBV9	TRBJ2-7	.
CASSLDSPQGAGDTQYF	TGTGCCAGCAGCTTAGATTCGCCACAGGGGGCGGGGGATACGCAGTATTTT	TRBD1	TRBV7-2	TRBJ2-3	once
CASRRASSYNEQFF	TGCGCCAGCAGGCGGGCCAGCTCCTACAATGAGCAGTTCTTC	.	TRBV5-1	TRBJ2-1	.
CAISEGQGGHNQPQHF	TGTGCCATCAGTGAAGGACAGGGGGGCCACAATCAGCCCCAGCATTTT	TRBD1	TRBV10-3	TRBJ1-5	.
CASSEAGGRTGTDTQYF	TGTGCCAGCAGTGAAGCGGGGGGGCGCACTGGCACAGATACGCAGTATTTT	.	TRBV2	TRBJ2-3	.
CATHPGGLAGVYNEQFF	TGTGCCACCCACCCCGGGGGGCTAGCGGGCGTTTACAATGAGCAGTTCTTC	TRBD2	TRBV5-5	TRBJ2-1	.
CASSEGGEGQPQHF	TGTGCCAGCAGTGAAGGCGGGGAGGGTCAGCCCCAGCATTTT	.	TRBV6-1	TRBJ1-5	.
CASSLGANTEAFF	TGCGCCAGCAGCTTGGGGGCGAACACTGAAGCTTTCTTT	.	TRBV5-1	TRBJ1-1	.
CASSVGQSNQPQHF	TGTGCCAGCAGCGTGGGGCAGAGCAATCAGCCCCAGCATTTT	.	TRBV9	TRBJ1-5	.
CASSLAGLAGGRDTQYF	TGTGCCAGCAGCTTAGCGGGACTAGCGGGAGGTAGGGATACGCAGTATTTT	TRBD2	TRBV7-2	TRBJ2-3	.
CASSDDRGGAYEQYF	TGTGCCAGTAGTGATGACAGGGGCGGAGCCTACGAGCAGTACTTC	TRBD1	TRBV19	TRBJ2-7	.
CASAPAVRGADTQYF	TGTGCCAGCGCCCCGGCGGTCAGGGGCGCAGATACGCAGTATTTT	.	TRBV11-3	TRBJ2-3	.
CASSQTGAGTGELFF	TGTGCCAGCAGCCAAACAGGGGCGGGCACCGGGGAGCTGTTTTTT	TRBD1	TRBV11-2	TRBJ2-2	.
CASSLNAGSGEQFF	TGTGCCAGCAGCTTAAACGCGGGGTCCGGTGAGCAGTTCTTC	.	TRBV7-3	TRBJ2-1	.
CATSRAHARGFGHYGYTF	TGTGCCACCAGCCGAGCCCACGCCAGGGGGTTCGGGCACTATGGCTACACCTTC	TRBD1	TRBV15	TRBJ1-2	once
CASSMTGVGTDTQYF	TGTGCCAGTAGTATGACAGGGGTTGGCACAGATACGCAGTATTTT	TRBD1	TRBV19	TRBJ2-3	.
CATSAPDRGGGETQYF	TGTGCCACCAGTGCCCCGGACAGGGGCGGGGGAGAGACCCAGTACTTC	TRBD1	TRBV24-1	TRBJ2-5	.
CASSLGVPGDTQYF	TGTGCCAGCAGCTTAGGGGTCCCCGGGGATACGCAGTATTTT	.	TRBV7-2	TRBJ2-3	.
CASSTRGGVNTGELFF	TGTGCCAGCAGTACCCGGGGAGGGGTGAACACCGGGGAGCTGTTTTTT	TRBD2	TRBV6-2/TRBV6-3	TRBJ2-2	.
CATSAIGGAFF	TGTGCCACCAGTGCCATCGGCGGGGCTTTCTTT	.	TRBV24-1	TRBJ1-1	.
CAWSVRLAGITREQYF	TGTGCCTGGAGTGTAAGACTAGCGGGGATTACGCGGGAGCAGTACTTC	TRBD2	TRBV30	TRBJ2-7	.
CASTPGTSGPYEQYF	TGTGCCAGCACCCCCGGGACTAGCGGCCCCTACGAGCAGTACTTC	TRBD2	TRBV6-5	TRBJ2-7	.
CAWSVGTPSGNTIYF	TGTGCCTGGAGTGTGGGGACTCCCTCTGGAAACACCATATATTTT	.	TRBV30	TRBJ1-3	.
CASTWTSGSSEQYF	TGTGCCAGCACCTGGACTAGCGGGAGTAGCGAGCAGTACTTC	TRBD2	TRBV11-3	TRBJ2-7	.
CSVGMGQAGNTIYF	TGCAGCGTTGGGATGGGACAGGCTGGAAACACCATATATTTT	TRBD1	TRBV29-1	TRBJ1-3	.
CATSRAPTATGELFF	TGTGCCACCAGCAGAGCCCCGACAGCTACCGGGGAGCTGTTTTTT	.	TRBV15	TRBJ2-2	.
CASSWGVSYNEQFF	TGTGCCAGCAGTTGGGGGGTCTCCTACAATGAGCAGTTCTTC	.	TRBV6-5	TRBJ2-1	.
CASSDPRGSGRAGYNEQFF	TGTGCCAGCAGCGACCCGCGGGGTAGCGGGAGGGCCGGGTACAATGAGCAGTTCTTC	TRBD2	TRBV9	TRBJ2-1	.
CASTPTGANEKLFF	TGTGCCAGCACCCCTACAGGTGCTAATGAAAAACTGTTTTTT	.	TRBV6-5	TRBJ1-4	.
CASTPVGGPYEQYF	TGTGCCAGCACCCCAGTTGGGGGCCCCTACGAGCAGTACTTC	.	TRBV28	TRBJ2-7	once
CASSIGQGAWNTEAFF	TGTGCCAGTAGTATTGGACAGGGGGCTTGGAACACTGAAGCTTTCTTT	TRBD1	TRBV19	TRBJ1-1	.
CATTETPGSYNEQFF	TGTGCCACCACGGAGACCCCGGGCTCCTACAATGAGCAGTTCTTC	.	TRBV11-2	TRBJ2-1	.
CASSLSGNTIYF	TGTGCCAGCAGTTTGTCGGGAAACACCATATATTTT	.	TRBV28	TRBJ1-3	.
CASRDTPNTEAFF	TGTGCCAGCAGGGACACTCCGAACACTGAAGCTTTCTTT	.	TRBV6-4	TRBJ1-1	many
CSVRRGADTQYF	TGCAGCGTGAGGCGGGGGGCAGATACGCAGTATTTT	TRBD2	TRBV29-1	TRBJ2-3	.
CASRRSGDNSPLHF	TGTGCCAGCAGGAGGAGCGGGGATAATTCACCCCTCCACTTT	.	TRBV6-6	TRBJ1-6	few
CASSLGGLAGREQYF	TGTGCCAGCAGCTTAGGGGGACTAGCGGGACGGGAGCAGTACTTC	TRBD2	TRBV7-2	TRBJ2-7	.
CASSPQGGLGGEQYF	TGTGCCAGCAGCCCACAGGGGGGGCTGGGCGGTGAGCAGTACTTC	.	TRBV7-2	TRBJ2-7	.
CASGFGDRGQANEQFF	TGTGCTAGTGGTTTCGGGGACAGGGGGCAGGCGAATGAGCAGTTCTTC	TRBD1	TRBV12-5	TRBJ2-1	.
CASSLAALAGGYEQYF	TGTGCCAGCAGTTTAGCGGCACTAGCGGGAGGCTACGAGCAGTACTTC	TRBD2	TRBV28	TRBJ2-7	.
CASNTDSISNYGYTF	TGTGCCAGCAACACGGACAGCATCTCTAACTATGGCTACACCTTC	.	TRBV2	TRBJ1-2	.